These 6 T cell receptor beta chains were sequenced from one sample in a study of blood T cell repertoires in COVID-19. The protocol was immunoSEQ multiplex PCR, while the TCRdb copy is restricted to in-frame clones and leaves out a portion. The sample shows 65,000 to 80,000 clones, 86% of them seen only once. Sequences were obtained from peripheral blood. These TCRs come from a man aged 30 to 45 with acute or convalescent COVID-19.

This chain joins TRBV2 and TRBJ1-1; D is possibly TRBD1 (5 bases). V was shortened by 11 bases and J by 1 base, with 14 bases between the two germline ends. Germline loops: CDR1 SNHLY, CDR2 FYNNEI. CDR3 length: 13 residues. The CDR3 spells CAAKPRGNTEAFF. The DNA of the CDR3 is TGTGCCGCCAAGCCTAGGGGGAACACTGAAGCTTTCTTT.

The chain recombines TRBV11-1 with TRBJ2-1; 11 bases map to TRBD2. CDR3 size: 15 residues. V trimming: 5 bases; J trimming: 4 bases; junction bases outside the gene matches: 4. CDR1 and CDR2 from the germline V gene are SGHAT and FQDESV (reference sequence). The CDR3 reads CASSPGTSGYNEQFF. CDR3 DNA sequence: TGTGCCAGCAGCCCGGGGACTAGCGGATACAATGAGCAGTTCTTC.

The chain combines TRBV13 with TRBJ2-4; TRBD2 is a possible D gene (5 bases). CDR1 is PRHDT and CDR2 is FYEKMQ in the germline V gene (reference sequence). V was pared by 0 bases and J by 6 bases, with 12 bases between. This CDR3 is 15 amino acids long. The CDR3 sequence is CASSLGPGIGNIQYF. The CDR3 nucleotides are TGTGCCAGCAGCTTAGGTCCGGGGATAGGAAACATTCAGTACTTC.

The genes are TRBV25-1 and TRBJ1-1; possibly TRBD1 for D (5 bases). V lost 8 bases and J lost 3, with 10 bases in between. This CDR3 comprises 12 residues. CDR1 is MGHDK, CDR2 SYGVNS, per germline. The CDR3 bases are TGTGCCAGCCGGTGGGGGGACACTGAAGCTTTCTTT. This translates into CASRWGDTEAFF.

This clone was counted a single time. This rearrangement joins TRBV19 to TRBJ2-7, with D tentatively TRBD1 (6 bases). This CDR3 spans 16 amino acids. V lost 6 bases and J lost 2, with 20 bases in between. In germline, CDR1 is LNHDA, CDR2 SQIVND (reference sequence). The DNA of the CDR3 is TGTGCCAGTAGCCGCGGTCAGCGGACAGTCCCCTACGAGCAGTACTTC. The encoded protein is CASSRGQRTVPYEQYF.

The genes are TRBV11-3 and TRBJ1-6, with unresolved D. V gave up 0 bases and J gave up 6 bases, with 3 bases separating them. The CDR3 extends over 13 amino acids. CDR1 SGHNT and CDR2 YENEEA come from the germline V gene. The CDR3 is CASSLDRNSPLHF. The CDR3 region has the DNA TGTGCCAGCAGCTTAGATCGTAATTCACCCCTCCACTTT.